This T cell receptor beta chain was documented in a study of T cells in women clearing cervical HPV infection. For the study at large: Cases: HPV16-related CIN3 or worse on histology, 2 invasive cancers. Controls gave blood once infection was undetectable; cases at lesion identification.

CDR3 length: 13 amino acids. Trimming stripped 1 base from V and 2 bases from J, with 6 bases between. Germline loops: CDR1 SGHRS, CDR2 YFSETQ. Genomic DNA, averaging about 1,100 ng per sample, yielded TCR beta CDR3 via immunoSEQ. Assay: immunoSEQ multiplex PCR; the TCRdb copy retains only in-frame clones and omits some. Recorded for this sample: more than 20,000 clones. Of note for this clone: The read comes to an end 3 residues before the CDR3 does, leaving the germline J gene to fill in the end.

The material sequenced was blood buffy coat. The chain employs TRBV5-1 and TRBJ1-2; D is unclear. The receptor's source is a woman between 18 and 70 years old with a cervical HPV16 infection that either progressed to CIN3+ or cleared (not recorded which). The CDR3 protein is CASSLNSNYGYTF. CDR3 bases read: TGCGCCAGCAGCTTGAACAGCAACTATGGC.